These 30 T cell receptor beta chains originate from one sample sequenced in a study of blood T cell repertoires in COVID-19 (dated by TCRdb to the early 2020s). The library came from the immunoSEQ multiplex PCR assay. Imported from immuneACCESS, the table was reduced by TCRdb to in-frame sequences with V and J called. These copies leave out some clones; in studies compared against another copy, an unresolved V gene accounts for under half, and the cause of the remainder is not known. The sample records under 85,000 clones, around 83% of which are singletons. The ten largest clones add up to under 6% of the sample. The sample consisted of peripheral blood. These receptors all stem from a man older than 75 with acute or convalescent COVID-19.

The J gene is TRBJ2-1, the V gene TRBV6-5; 13 bases agree with TRBD2. This CDR3 comprises 15 residues. From germline, CDR1 is MNHEY and CDR2 SVGAGI. V gave up 5 bases and J gave up 8 bases; unmatched junction bases: 6. The CDR3 DNA follows: TGTGCCAGCAGTACCGGGACTAGCGGGACCGATGAGCAGTTCTTC. This translates into CASSTGTSGTDEQFF.

V gene TRBV5-1 combines with J gene TRBJ2-2, with 12 bases aligning to TRBD2. V shed 3 bases, J shed 1 base, and the junction held 7 bases outside the gene matches. This CDR3 region has 18 residues. Germline V gene lookup returns CDR1 SGHRS and CDR2 YFSETQ. CDR3 nucleotides: TGCGCCAGCAGCTCCGGGACTAGCGGGCTATTGAACACCGGGGAGCTGTTTTTT. It translates to CASSSGTSGLLNTGELFF.

The rearrangement links TRBV28 to TRBJ2-5; 7 bases line up with TRBD2. Trimming took 5 bases from V and 2 from J; bases not matched to a gene: 5. CDR1 and CDR2 from the germline V gene are MDHEN and SYDVKM. The length of the CDR3 is 14 residues. As DNA, the CDR3 is TGTGCCAGCAGTACGGGACTACATCAAGAGACCCAGTACTTC. This sequence encodes CASSTGLHQETQYF.

The V gene is TRBV11-2, the J gene TRBJ2-2; 10 nucleotides align to TRBD1. CDR1 and CDR2 (germline): SGHAT, FQNNGV. J was trimmed by 2 bases and V by 4 bases; bases with no gene match: 7. The CDR3 is made up of 17 amino acids. CDR3 sequence reads: CASSYGGQGLNTGELFF. The CDR3 region has the DNA TGTGCCAGCAGCTACGGGGGACAGGGGTTAAACACCGGGGAGCTGTTTTTT.

The chain carries TRBV14 and TRBJ2-5, with unresolved D. With 5 bases removed from V and 3 bases from J, the gap between germline ends came to 16 bases. CDR1 is SGHDN and CDR2 is FVKESK in the germline V gene. This CDR3 spans 15 amino acids. CDR3 in DNA: TGTGCCAGCAGCACCCTAGGTGCACGCAAAGAGACCCAGTACTTC. This sequence encodes CASSTLGARKETQYF. Together with reference TRBV14 and TRBJ2-5, the CDR3 gives the full variable domain: EAGVTQFPSHSVIEKGQTVTLRCDPISGHDNLYWYRRVMGKEIKFLLHFVKESKQDESGMPNNRFLAERTGGTYSTLKVQPAELEDSGVYFCASSTLGARKETQYFGPGTRLLVL.

The chain joins TRBV7-6 to TRBJ2-7; 10 positions match TRBD2. With 5 bases clipped from V and 7 bases from J, the junction kept 14 bases outside the gene matches. The CDR3 contains 16 residues. CDR1 is SGHVS, CDR2 FNYEAQ, per germline. CDR3 sequence reads: CASSPLGGTSVSEQYF. The CDR3 coding sequence is TGTGCCAGCAGCCCTCTCGGAGGGACTAGCGTCTCAGAGCAGTACTTC.

V usage is TRBV6-5 and J usage is TRBJ2-7; 9 bases agree with TRBD1. J lost 5 bases, V lost 0 bases, and 5 bases had no gene match. The V gene's germline CDR1 is MNHEY and CDR2 SVGAGI. CDR3 length: 15 amino acids. The CDR3 coding sequence is TGTGCCAGCAGTTACTCCTCTGGGACAGGGAACGAGCAGTACTTC. Translation: CASSYSSGTGNEQYF.

J is TRBJ2-1 and V is TRBV7-2; possible D gene TRBD2, 5 bases. Germline V gene sequence: CDR1 SGHTA, CDR2 FQGNSA. The CDR3 is made up of 14 amino acids. V lost 6 bases and J 4 bases, leaving 13 bases between the germline ends. The CDR3 nucleotides are TGTGCCAGCAGTCGTCCCGGGGTTTACAATGAGCAGTTCTTC. It specifies CASSRPGVYNEQFF.

This clone was counted between two and nine times. The chain carries TRBV25-1 and TRBJ1-2; D is perhaps TRBD1 (5 bases). With 8 bases removed from V and 5 bases from J, the gap between germline ends came to 18 bases. The CDR3 totals 14 residues. Germline V gene lookup returns CDR1 MGHDK and CDR2 SYGVNS. The CDR3 DNA reads TGTGCCAGCTCCCTCCCCGGGGGAAGGTATGGCTACACCTTC. It translates to CASSLPGGRYGYTF.

The rearrangement links TRBV10-3 to TRBJ1-1; D is possibly TRBD1 (5 bases). The CDR3 extends over 14 amino acids. Trimming took off 10 bases at V and 3 bases at J, with 18 bases between the two ends. In germline, CDR1 is ENHRY, CDR2 SYGVKD. CDR3 bases: TGTGCCACCCAAGGAAGCTTCAGGGACACTGAAGCTTTCTTT. Encoded protein: CATQGSFRDTEAFF.

This clone was detected once. The junction departs from the called germline gene at one end, perhaps through a read error. The V call is TRBV28, the J call TRBJ1-5; D perhaps matches TRBD1 (6 bases). The CDR3 covers 12 residues. Germline CDR1 is MDHEN and CDR2 is SYDVKM. The CDR3 DNA is TGTGCCAGCAGTCCTACAACAGGGCCCCCTTACTTT. It encodes CASSPTTGPPYF.

This sequence joins TRBV6-5 and TRBJ1-2; 12 nucleotides align to TRBD1. The J segment lost 7 bases and the V segment lost 7 bases, leaving 1 base of the junction unmatched. This CDR3 has 12 amino acids. Germline V CDR1 and CDR2: MNHEY, SVGAGI. CDR3 amino acids: CASKGQGAGYTF. The CDR3, as DNA: TGTGCCAGCAAGGGACAGGGGGCTGGCTACACCTTC.

The rearrangement links TRBV6-6 to TRBJ2-1; D call uncertain. The CDR3 contains 16 residues. Germline CDR1 MNHNY, CDR2 SVGAGI (reference sequence). Trimming left V 2 bases short and J 0 bases short, with 11 bases between. The CDR3 DNA reads TGTGCCAGCAGTTACCGCCCGGGTGTCTCCTACAATGAGCAGTTCTTC. Translation: CASSYRPGVSYNEQFF.

The chain couples TRBV7-2 to TRBJ2-1; TRBD2 matches 16 bases. The CDR3 totals 14 residues. V shed 8 bases, J shed 6 bases, and the junction held 1 base outside the gene matches. Germline values: CDR1 SGHTA, CDR2 FQGNSA. CDR3 nucleotides: TGTGCCAGCGGGACTAGCGGGAGGGCCAATGAGCAGTTCTTC. The encoded protein is CASGTSGRANEQFF.

The V gene is TRBV9, the J gene TRBJ1-1; D is perhaps TRBD1 (6 bases). This CDR3 comprises 15 residues. Germline loops: CDR1 SGDLS, CDR2 YYNGEE. Trimming removed 4 bases at V and 6 bases at J, with 19 bases between. The CDR3 spells CASSPSPGGFAEAFF. CDR3 coding DNA: TGTGCCAGCAGCCCCAGTCCGGGGGGCTTCGCTGAAGCTTTCTTT.

There are a few counts of this clone. The chain employs TRBV5-1 and TRBJ1-5; D not resolved. CDR1 is SGHRS and CDR2 is YFSETQ in the germline V gene. Trimming took off 3 bases at V and 0 bases at J, with 13 bases between the two ends. CDR3 length equals 16 residues. CDR3: CASSSQPGYSNQPQHF. CDR3 bases: TGCGCCAGCAGCTCCCAACCAGGTTATAGCAATCAGCCCCAGCATTTT.

This clone was picked up a small number of times. The chain joins TRBV27 to TRBJ2-1; TRBD2 agrees at 8 bases. J lost 5 bases, V lost 1 base, and 4 bases had no gene match. Germline CDR1 is MNHEY and CDR2 is SMNVEV (reference sequence). This CDR3 has 15 residues. CDR3 amino acids: CASSLWTSRNNEQFF. The DNA of the CDR3 is TGTGCCAGCAGTTTATGGACTAGCAGGAACAATGAGCAGTTCTTC.

The sample holds a few counts of this clone. This chain joins TRBV25-1 and TRBJ2-5; the D gene is possibly TRBD1 (5 bases). Germline assignment: CDR1 MGHDK and CDR2 SYGVNS. Trimming removed 4 bases at V and 2 bases at J, with 8 bases between. The CDR3 extends over 13 amino acids. The CDR3 DNA reads as TGTGCCAGCAGTGGAGGACAACAAGAGACCCAGTACTTC. Encoded protein: CASSGGQQETQYF.

V and J are TRBV6-2 or TRBV6-3 and TRBJ2-7, with D perhaps matching TRBD2 (5 bases). The ends were cut back, 0 bases at V and 2 bases at J, with 17 bases in the middle. This CDR3 region has 17 residues. CDR1 and CDR2 (germline): MNHEY, SVGEGT. This CDR3 is CASSYSRSGEFPYEQYF. CDR3 DNA sequence: TGTGCCAGCAGTTACTCTAGGTCCGGGGAGTTTCCCTACGAGCAGTACTTC.

In this sample, this clone turned up once. This sequence joins TRBV6-2 or TRBV6-3 and TRBJ2-7; unclear D gene. In germline, CDR1 is MNHEY, CDR2 SVGEGT. This CDR3 comprises 14 residues. Deletions cut 1 base from V and 0 bases from J, with 7 bases between. CDR3 protein: CASSYYTSSYEQYF. The CDR3 DNA reads TGTGCCAGCAGTTACTACACCAGCTCCTACGAGCAGTACTTC.

The gene calls are TRBV6-5 and TRBJ1-4, with D perhaps matching TRBD1 (6 bases). V was pared by 0 bases and J by 4 bases, with 9 bases between. CDR3 length equals 15 residues. From germline, CDR1 is MNHEY and CDR2 SVGAGI. CDR3 DNA sequence: TGTGCCAGCAGTTACTCTTGGACAGATAATGAAAAACTGTTTTTT. Translated: CASSYSWTDNEKLFF.

Here the CDR3 reads CASSVISGRQETQYF. CDR3 nucleotides: TGTGCCAGCAGCGTCATTAGCGGAAGACAAGAGACCCAGTACTTC. The rearrangement joins TRBV7-2 to TRBJ2-5, with D maybe TRBD2 (6 bases). The germline CDR1 and CDR2 sequences are SGHTA and FQGNSA. The length of the CDR3 is 15 residues. Trimming stripped 5 bases from V and 2 bases from J, with 15 bases between.

The chain links TRBV6-6 to TRBJ1-1, with 10 bases that match TRBD1. The V gene's germline CDR1 is MNHNY and CDR2 SVGAGI (reference sequence). Trimming cost V 4 bases and J 5 bases; bases outside gene matches: 7. This CDR3 spans 15 amino acids. This CDR3 reads CASSFFGQGGTEAFF. As DNA, the CDR3 is TGTGCCAGCAGTTTTTTCGGACAGGGGGGTACTGAAGCTTTCTTT.

The genes are TRBV28 and TRBJ2-1, with a tentative D call TRBD2 (5 bases). This CDR3 spans 17 amino acids. CDR1 and CDR2 from the germline V gene are MDHEN and SYDVKM. V lost 5 bases, J lost 3 bases, and 20 bases lay in between. CDR3: CASSGRGITGIYNEQFF. CDR3 DNA sequence: TGTGCCAGCAGTGGGCGTGGGATAACGGGGATCTACAATGAGCAGTTCTTC. Together with reference TRBV28 and TRBJ2-1, the CDR3 gives the full variable domain: DVKVTQSSRYLVKRTGEKVFLECVQDMDHENMFWYRQDPGLGLRLIYFSYDVKMKEKGDIPEGYSVSREKKERFSLILESASTNQTSMYLCASSGRGITGIYNEQFFGPGTRLTVL.

This clone was counted between two and nine times. The chain is built from TRBV3-1 (or the pseudogene TRBV3-2) and TRBJ2-3; 10 bases agree with TRBD1. This CDR3 has 15 residues. The V segment lost 4 bases and the J segment 5 bases; nucleotides outside the gene matches: 6. Germline V gene lookup returns CDR1 LGHDT and CDR2 YNNKEL (reference sequence). The CDR3 bases are TGTGCCAGCAGCCCCGCCGGGACAGGGGTAGATACGCAGTATTTT. Protein: CASSPAGTGVDTQYF.

The rearrangement uses TRBV5-1 and TRBJ1-2; D possibly corresponds to TRBD1 (6 bases). The CDR3 is made up of 13 amino acids. CDR1 SGHRS and CDR2 YFSETQ come from the germline V gene. Trimming shortened V by 4 bases and J by 2 bases, and 9 bases separated the two germline ends. CDR3 loop: CASSNTGNYGYTF. The CDR3, as DNA: TGCGCCAGCAGCAACACAGGGAACTATGGCTACACCTTC.

The CDR3 DNA reads TGTGCCAGCAGCCGACGACTAGCGGACAACAATGAGCAGTTCTTC. This gives the protein CASSRRLADNNEQFF. This chain links TRBV4-2 with TRBJ2-1; 9 bases are shared with TRBD2. This CDR3 region has 15 residues. V was clipped by 4 bases and J by 5 bases; unmatched bases: 6. Germline V gives CDR1 LGHNA, CDR2 YNFKEQ.

CDR3 DNA sequence: TGTGCCAGCAGTTTAGGCGGGGCTAGCTCCTACAATGAGCAGTTCTTC. Translated: CASSLGGASSYNEQFF. This sequence joins TRBV28 and TRBJ2-1; tentatively, D is TRBD2 (6 bases). Germline V gives CDR1 MDHEN, CDR2 SYDVKM. This CDR3 is 16 amino acids long. Trimming took 2 bases from V and 0 from J, leaving 11 bases between them.

This clone was recorded once. J is TRBJ2-1 and V is TRBV7-7; weak D call: TRBD1 (5 bases). Germline V gene sequence: CDR1 SSHAT, CDR2 FNYEAQ (reference sequence). Trimming stripped 6 bases from V and 1 base from J, with 19 bases between. This CDR3 is built from 17 residues. The CDR3 protein is CASRPNLQEISYNEQFF. In DNA form, the CDR3 reads TGTGCCAGCAGACCTAATCTACAGGAGATATCCTACAATGAGCAGTTCTTC.

The V call is TRBV20-1, the J call TRBJ2-1; TRBD1 might be the D (5 bases). The CDR3 covers 14 residues. The V gene lost 4 bases and the J gene lost 4 bases, with 14 bases spanning the gap. Germline V gives CDR1 DFQATT, CDR2 SNEGSKA (reference sequence). CDR3 region: CSAIERGGYNEQFF. The CDR3 coding sequence is TGCAGTGCTATTGAAAGGGGCGGATACAATGAGCAGTTCTTC.